This paragraph reports one T cell receptor (beta chain). The Seattle site enrolled patients during active infection and followed them longitudinally. The sample is drawn from a study of blood T cell repertoires in COVID-19. Turning to the study itself: Some COVID-19 samples were acute and others convalescent; all came from the United States, Italy and Spain. In each case, the material was cDNA or gDNA derived from T cells, B-cell-depleted T cells, or PBMCs.

As handled by the study authors: Estimates of nucleated cell counts were drawn from the amplification of reference gene primers. Repertoires were generated with immunoSEQ multiplex PCR, while TCRdb's copy carries only in-frame clones and drops some. V and J calls plus clone size are reproduced from that table; the DNA served to infer D and trimming. Of 300,000 to 450,000 clones in the sample, 70% to 90% are singletons; the top ten hold 2% to 2.5%. The V and J ends lost 2 bases and 5 bases, in that order; junction bases with no gene match: 1. The CDR3 sequence is 13 residues long. Germline CDR1 is LNHDA and CDR2 is SQIVND (reference sequence).

The sequence derives from a woman aged 55-69 years with COVID-19, enrolled during active disease. The sequenced material came from peripheral blood. The rearrangement uses TRBV19 and TRBJ2-5, with TRBD2 identical over 8 bases. In DNA, the CDR3 is TGTGCCAGTAGTATACCTAGCGGGGAGACCCAGTACTTC. This codes for CASSIPSGETQYF.